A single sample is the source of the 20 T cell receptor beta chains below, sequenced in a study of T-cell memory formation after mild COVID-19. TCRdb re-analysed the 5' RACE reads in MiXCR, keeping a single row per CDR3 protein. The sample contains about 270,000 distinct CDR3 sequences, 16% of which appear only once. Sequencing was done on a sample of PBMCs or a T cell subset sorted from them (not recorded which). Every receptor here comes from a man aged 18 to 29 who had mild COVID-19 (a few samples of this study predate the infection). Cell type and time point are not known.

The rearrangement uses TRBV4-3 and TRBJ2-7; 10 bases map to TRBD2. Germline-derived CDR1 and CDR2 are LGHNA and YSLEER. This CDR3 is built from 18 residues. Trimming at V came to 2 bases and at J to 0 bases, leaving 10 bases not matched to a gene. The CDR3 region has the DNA TGCGCCAGCAGCCAAAGTTTGCAGACTAGCGGGTTCTCCTACGAGCAGTACTTC. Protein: CASSQSLQTSGFSYEQYF.

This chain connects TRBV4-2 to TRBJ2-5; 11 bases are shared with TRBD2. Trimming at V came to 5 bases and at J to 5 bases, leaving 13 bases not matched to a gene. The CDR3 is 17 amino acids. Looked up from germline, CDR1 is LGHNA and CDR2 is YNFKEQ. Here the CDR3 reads CASSTTSGSDMRETQYF. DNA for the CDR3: TGTGCCAGCAGCACCACTAGCGGGAGTGACATGAGGGAGACCCAGTACTTC.

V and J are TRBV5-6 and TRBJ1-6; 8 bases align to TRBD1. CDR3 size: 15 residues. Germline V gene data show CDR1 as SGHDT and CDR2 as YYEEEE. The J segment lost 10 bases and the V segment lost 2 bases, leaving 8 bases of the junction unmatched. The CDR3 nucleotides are TGTGCCAGCAGCTTCCGAGACAGGGGTGGATCACCCCTCCACTTT. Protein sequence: CASSFRDRGGSPLHF.

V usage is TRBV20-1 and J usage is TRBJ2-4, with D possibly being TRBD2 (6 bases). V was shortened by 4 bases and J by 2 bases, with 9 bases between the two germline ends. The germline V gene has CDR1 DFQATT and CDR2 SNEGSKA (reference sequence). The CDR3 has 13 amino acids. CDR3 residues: CSAMGRTKNIQYF. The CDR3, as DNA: TGCAGTGCTATGGGGAGGACCAAAAACATTCAGTACTTC.

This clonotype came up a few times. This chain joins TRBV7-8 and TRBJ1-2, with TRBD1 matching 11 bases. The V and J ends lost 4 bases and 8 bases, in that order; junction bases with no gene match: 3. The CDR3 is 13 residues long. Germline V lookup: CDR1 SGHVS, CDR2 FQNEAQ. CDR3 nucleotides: TGTGCCAGCAGCTCCGGACAGGGGGCGGGCTACACCTTC. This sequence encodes CASSSGQGAGYTF. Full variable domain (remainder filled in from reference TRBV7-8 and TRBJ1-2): GAGVSQSPRYKVAKRGQDVALRCDPISGHVSLFWYQQALGQGPEFLTYFQNEAQLDKSGLPSDRFFAERPEGSVSTLKIQRTQQEDSAVYLCASSSGQGAGYTFGSGTRLTVV.

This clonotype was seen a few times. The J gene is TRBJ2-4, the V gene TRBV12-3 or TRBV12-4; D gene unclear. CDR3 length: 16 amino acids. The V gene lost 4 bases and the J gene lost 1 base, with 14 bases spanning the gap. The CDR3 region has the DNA TGTGCCAGCAGTTCCAACTATTTTGGGGCCAAAAACATTCAGTACTTC. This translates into CASSSNYFGAKNIQYF.

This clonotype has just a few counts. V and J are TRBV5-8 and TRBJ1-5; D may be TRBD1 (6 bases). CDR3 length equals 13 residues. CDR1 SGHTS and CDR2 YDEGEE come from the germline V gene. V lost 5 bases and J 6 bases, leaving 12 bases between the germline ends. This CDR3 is CASSNGGRQPQHF. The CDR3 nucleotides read TGTGCCAGCAGTAACGGGGGGCGTCAGCCCCAGCATTTT.

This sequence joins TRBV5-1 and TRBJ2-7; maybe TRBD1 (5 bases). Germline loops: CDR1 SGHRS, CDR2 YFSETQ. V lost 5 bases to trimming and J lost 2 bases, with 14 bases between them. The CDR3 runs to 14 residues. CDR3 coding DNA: TGCGCCAGCAGTTCCCGGACACTTACCTACGAGCAGTACTTC. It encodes CASSSRTLTYEQYF.

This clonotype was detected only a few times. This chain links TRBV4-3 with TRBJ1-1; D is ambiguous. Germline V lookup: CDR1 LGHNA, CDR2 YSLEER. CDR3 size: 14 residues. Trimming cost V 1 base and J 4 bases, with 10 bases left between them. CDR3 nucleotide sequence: TGCGCCAGCAGCCAAGGTGGGTCGGGCACTGAAGCTTTCTTT. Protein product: CASSQGGSGTEAFF.

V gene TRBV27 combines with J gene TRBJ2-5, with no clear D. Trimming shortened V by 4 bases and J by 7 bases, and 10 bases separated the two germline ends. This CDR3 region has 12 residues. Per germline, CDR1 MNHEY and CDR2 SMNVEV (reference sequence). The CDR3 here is CASSSPPGTQYF. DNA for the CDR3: TGTGCCAGCAGTTCACCTCCGGGGACCCAGTACTTC.

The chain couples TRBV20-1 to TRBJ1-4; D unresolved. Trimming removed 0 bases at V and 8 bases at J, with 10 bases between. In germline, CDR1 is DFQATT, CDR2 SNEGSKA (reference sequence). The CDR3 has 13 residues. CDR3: CSARDSAGEKLFF. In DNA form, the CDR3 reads TGCAGTGCTAGAGATTCTGCCGGGGAAAAACTGTTTTTT.

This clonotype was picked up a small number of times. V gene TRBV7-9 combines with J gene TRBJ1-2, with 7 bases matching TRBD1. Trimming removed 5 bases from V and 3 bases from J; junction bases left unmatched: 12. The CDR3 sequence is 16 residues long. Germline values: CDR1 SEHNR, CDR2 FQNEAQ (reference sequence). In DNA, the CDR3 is TGTGCCAGCAGCGACGGTTGGGGACAGAGCTACTATGGCTACACCTTC. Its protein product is CASSDGWGQSYYGYTF.

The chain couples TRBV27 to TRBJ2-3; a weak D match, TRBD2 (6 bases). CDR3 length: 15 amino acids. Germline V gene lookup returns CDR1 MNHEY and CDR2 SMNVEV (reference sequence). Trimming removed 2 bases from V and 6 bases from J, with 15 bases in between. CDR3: CASSLAAGRRDTQYF. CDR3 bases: TGTGCCAGCAGTTTAGCGGCGGGACGCCGGGATACGCAGTATTTT.

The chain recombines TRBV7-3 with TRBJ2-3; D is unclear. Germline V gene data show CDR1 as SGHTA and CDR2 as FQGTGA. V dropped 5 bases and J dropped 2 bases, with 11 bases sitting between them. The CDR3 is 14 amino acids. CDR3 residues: CASSPGGTTDTQYF. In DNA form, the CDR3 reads TGTGCCAGCAGCCCCGGCGGTACCACAGATACGCAGTATTTT.

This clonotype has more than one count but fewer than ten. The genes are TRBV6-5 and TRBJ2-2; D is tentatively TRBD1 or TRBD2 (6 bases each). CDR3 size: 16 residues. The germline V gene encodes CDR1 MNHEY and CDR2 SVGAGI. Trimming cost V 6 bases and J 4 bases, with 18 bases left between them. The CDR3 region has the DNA TGTGCCAGCAGACTTGGGGGGCTTAGCGGCACCGGGGAGCTGTTTTTT. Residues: CASRLGGLSGTGELFF.

The DNA of the CDR3 is TGTGCCAGCAGCTTAGCGCAGGGAAGCGACCAGCCCCAGCATTTT. Amino acid sequence: CASSLAQGSDQPQHF. The genes are TRBV7-9 and TRBJ1-5, with a tentative D call TRBD1 (5 bases). Germline loops: CDR1 SEHNR, CDR2 FQNEAQ (reference sequence). This CDR3 contains 15 residues. The germline V and J ends were trimmed by 0 bases and 7 bases, with 13 bases remaining between them.

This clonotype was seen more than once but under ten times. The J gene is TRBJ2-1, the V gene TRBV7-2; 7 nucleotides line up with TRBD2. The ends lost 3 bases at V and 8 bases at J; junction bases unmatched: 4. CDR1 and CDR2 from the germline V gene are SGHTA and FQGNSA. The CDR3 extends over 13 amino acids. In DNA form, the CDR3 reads TGTGCCAGCAGCTTCGAGGGAGGGGATGAGCAGTTCTTC. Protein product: CASSFEGGDEQFF.

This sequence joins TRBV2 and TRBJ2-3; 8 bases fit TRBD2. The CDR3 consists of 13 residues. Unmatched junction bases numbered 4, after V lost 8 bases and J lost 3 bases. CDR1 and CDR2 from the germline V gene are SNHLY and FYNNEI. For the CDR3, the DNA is TGTGCCAGCCTGACTAGCGTGACAGATACGCAGTATTTT. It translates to CASLTSVTDTQYF.

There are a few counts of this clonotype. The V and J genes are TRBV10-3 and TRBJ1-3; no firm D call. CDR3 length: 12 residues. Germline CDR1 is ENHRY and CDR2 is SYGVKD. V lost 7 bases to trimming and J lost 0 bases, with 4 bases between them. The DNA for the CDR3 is TGTGCCATCAAACGCTCTGGAAACACCATATATTTT. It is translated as CAIKRSGNTIYF.

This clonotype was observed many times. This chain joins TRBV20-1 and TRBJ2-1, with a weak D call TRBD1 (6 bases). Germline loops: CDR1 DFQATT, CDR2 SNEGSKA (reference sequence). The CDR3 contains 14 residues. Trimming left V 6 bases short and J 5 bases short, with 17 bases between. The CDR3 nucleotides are TGCAGTGCCGATGCGCGCAGGGGCAACAATGAGCAGTTCTTC. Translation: CSADARRGNNEQFF.